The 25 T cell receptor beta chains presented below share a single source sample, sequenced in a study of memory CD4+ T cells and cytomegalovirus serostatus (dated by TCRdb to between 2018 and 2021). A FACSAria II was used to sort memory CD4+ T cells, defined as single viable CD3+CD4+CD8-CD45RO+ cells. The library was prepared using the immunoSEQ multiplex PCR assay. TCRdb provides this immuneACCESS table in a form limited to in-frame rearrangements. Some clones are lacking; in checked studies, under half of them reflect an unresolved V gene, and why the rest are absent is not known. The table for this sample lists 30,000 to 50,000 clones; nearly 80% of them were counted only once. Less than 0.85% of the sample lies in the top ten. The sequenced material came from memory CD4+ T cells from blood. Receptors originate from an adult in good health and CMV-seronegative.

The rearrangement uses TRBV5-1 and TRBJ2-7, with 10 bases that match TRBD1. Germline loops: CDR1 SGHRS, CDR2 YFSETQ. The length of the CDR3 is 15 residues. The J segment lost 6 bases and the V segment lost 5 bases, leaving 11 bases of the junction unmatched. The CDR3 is CASSKPGQGIGEQYF. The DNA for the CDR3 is TGCGCCAGCAGTAAACCGGGACAGGGGATCGGCGAGCAGTACTTC. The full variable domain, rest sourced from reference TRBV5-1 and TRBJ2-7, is KAGVTQTPRYLIKTRGQQVTLSCSPISGHRSVSWYQQTPGQGLQFLFEYFSETQRNKGNFPGRFSGRQFSNSRSEMNVSTLELGDSALYLCASSKPGQGIGEQYFGPGTRLTVT.

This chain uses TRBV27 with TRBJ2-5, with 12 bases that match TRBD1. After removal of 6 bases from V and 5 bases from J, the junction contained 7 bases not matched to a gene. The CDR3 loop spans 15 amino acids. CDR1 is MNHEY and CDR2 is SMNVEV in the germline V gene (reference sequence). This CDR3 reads CASSRGTGGAETQYF. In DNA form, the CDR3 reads TGTGCCAGCAGCCGGGGGACAGGGGGCGCGGAGACCCAGTACTTC.

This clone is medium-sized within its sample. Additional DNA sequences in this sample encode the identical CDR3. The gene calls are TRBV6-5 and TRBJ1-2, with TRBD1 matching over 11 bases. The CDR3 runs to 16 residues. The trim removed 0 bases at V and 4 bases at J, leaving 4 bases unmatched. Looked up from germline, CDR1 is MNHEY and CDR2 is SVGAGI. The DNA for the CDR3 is TGTGCCAGCAGTTACTCTAGGACAGGGGGCGGCTATGGCTACACCTTC. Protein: CASSYSRTGGGYGYTF.

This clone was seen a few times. The CDR3 DNA sequence: TGTGCCAGCAGGGGTCGGGACGGGAAACTGTTTTTT. It encodes CASRGRDGKLFF. This rearrangement joins TRBV7-8 to TRBJ1-4, with D possibly TRBD1 on 5 matching bases. Per germline, CDR1 SGHVS and CDR2 FQNEAQ. With 6 bases removed from V and 11 bases from J, the gap between germline ends came to 13 bases. CDR3 length: 12 residues.

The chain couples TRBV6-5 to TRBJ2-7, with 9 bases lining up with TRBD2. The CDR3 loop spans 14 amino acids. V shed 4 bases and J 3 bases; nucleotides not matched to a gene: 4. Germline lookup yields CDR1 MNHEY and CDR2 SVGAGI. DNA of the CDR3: TGTGCCAGCAGTTCTAGCGGGGCAGACTACGAGCAGTACTTC. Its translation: CASSSSGADYEQYF.

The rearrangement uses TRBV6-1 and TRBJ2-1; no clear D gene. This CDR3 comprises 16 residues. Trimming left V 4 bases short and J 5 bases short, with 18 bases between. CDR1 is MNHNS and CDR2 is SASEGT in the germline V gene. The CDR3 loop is CASSGVGTYSDNEQFF. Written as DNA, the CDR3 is TGTGCCAGCAGTGGAGTAGGCACCTATTCGGACAATGAGCAGTTCTTC.

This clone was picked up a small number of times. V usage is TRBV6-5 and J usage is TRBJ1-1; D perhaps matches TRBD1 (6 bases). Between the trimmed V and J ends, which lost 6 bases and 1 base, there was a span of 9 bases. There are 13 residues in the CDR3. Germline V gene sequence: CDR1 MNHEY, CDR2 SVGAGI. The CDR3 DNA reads TGTGCCAGCAGGTACAGGGAGAACACTGAAGCTTTCTTT. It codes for CASRYRENTEAFF.

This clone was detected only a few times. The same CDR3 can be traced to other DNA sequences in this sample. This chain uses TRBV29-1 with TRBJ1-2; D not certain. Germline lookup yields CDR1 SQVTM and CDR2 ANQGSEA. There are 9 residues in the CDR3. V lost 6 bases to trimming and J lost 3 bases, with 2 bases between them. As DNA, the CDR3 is TGCAGCGTCGACTATGGCTACACCTTC. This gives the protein CSVDYGYTF.

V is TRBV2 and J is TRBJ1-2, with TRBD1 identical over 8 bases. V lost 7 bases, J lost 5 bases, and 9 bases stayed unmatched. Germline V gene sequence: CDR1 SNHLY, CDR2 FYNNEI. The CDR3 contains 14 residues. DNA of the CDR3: TGTGCCAGCACCCAGGCGGGACAGGTATATGGCTACACCTTC. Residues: CASTQAGQVYGYTF. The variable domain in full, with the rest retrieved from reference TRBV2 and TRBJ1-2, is EPEVTQTPSHQVTQMGQEVILRCVPISNHLYFYWYRQILGQKVEFLVSFYNNEISEKSEIFDDQFSVERPDGSNFTLKIRSTKLEDSAMYFCASTQAGQVYGYTFGSGTRLTVV.

The CDR3, as DNA: TGCGCCAGCAGCGGCGGAACCCTGGAGTACGCACCCCTCCACTTT. Translated: CASSGGTLEYAPLHF. The chain carries TRBV5-1 and TRBJ1-6; D call uncertain. V was cut by 4 bases and J by 11 bases, with 19 bases left in between. This CDR3 region has 15 residues. The germline V gene encodes CDR1 SGHRS and CDR2 YFSETQ.

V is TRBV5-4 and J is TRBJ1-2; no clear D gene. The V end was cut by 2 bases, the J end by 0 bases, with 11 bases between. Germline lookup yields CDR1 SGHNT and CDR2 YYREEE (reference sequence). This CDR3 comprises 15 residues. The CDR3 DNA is TGTGCCAGCAGCTTTTCCACCTACTCTAACTATGGCTACACCTTC. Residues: CASSFSTYSNYGYTF.

CDR3 nucleotide sequence: TGTGCCAGTAGTATGGACAGCTACTACACTGAAGCTTTCTTT. Translated: CASSMDSYYTEAFF. The chain is built from TRBV19 and TRBJ1-1; possible D gene TRBD1, 6 bases. The V and J ends lost 3 bases and 3 bases respectively, with 11 bases between them. The CDR3 length is 14 residues. Germline CDR1 is LNHDA and CDR2 is SQIVND (reference sequence).

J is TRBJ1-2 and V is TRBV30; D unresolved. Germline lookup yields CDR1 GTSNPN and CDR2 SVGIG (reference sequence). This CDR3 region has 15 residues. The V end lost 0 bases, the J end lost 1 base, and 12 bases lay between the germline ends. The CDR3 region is CAWSVPVGVNYGYTF. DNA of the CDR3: TGTGCCTGGAGTGTACCGGTTGGGGTTAACTATGGCTACACCTTC.

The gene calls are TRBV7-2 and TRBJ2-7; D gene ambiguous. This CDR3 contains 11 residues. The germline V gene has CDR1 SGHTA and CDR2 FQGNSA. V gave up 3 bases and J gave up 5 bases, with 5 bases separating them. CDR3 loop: CASSLHNEQYF. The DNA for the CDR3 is TGTGCCAGCAGCTTGCATAACGAGCAGTACTTC.

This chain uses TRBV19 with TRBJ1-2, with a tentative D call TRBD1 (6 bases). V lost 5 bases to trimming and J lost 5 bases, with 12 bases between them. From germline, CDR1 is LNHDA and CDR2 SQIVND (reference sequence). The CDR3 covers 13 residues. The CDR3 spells CASSVTGTYGYTF. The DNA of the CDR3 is TGTGCCAGTAGTGTGACAGGCACTTATGGCTACACCTTC. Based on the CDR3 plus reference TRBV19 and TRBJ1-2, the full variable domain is DGGITQSPKYLFRKEGQNVTLSCEQNLNHDAMYWYRQDPGQGLRLIYYSQIVNDFQKGDIAEGYSVSREKKESFPLTVTSAQKNPTAFYLCASSVTGTYGYTFGSGTRLTVV.

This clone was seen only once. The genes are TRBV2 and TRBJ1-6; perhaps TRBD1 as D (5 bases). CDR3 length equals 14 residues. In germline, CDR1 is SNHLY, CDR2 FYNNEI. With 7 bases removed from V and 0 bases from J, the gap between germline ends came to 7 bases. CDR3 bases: TGTGCCAGCAACGGGGGCTCCTATAATTCACCCCTCCACTTT. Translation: CASNGGSYNSPLHF.

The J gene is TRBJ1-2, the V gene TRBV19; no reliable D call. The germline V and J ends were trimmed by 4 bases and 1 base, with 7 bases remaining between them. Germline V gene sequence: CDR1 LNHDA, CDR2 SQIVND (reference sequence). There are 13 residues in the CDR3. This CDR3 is CASSTRDNYGYTF. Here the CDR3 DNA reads TGTGCCAGTAGTACCCGGGATAACTATGGCTACACCTTC. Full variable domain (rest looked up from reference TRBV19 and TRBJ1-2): DGGITQSPKYLFRKEGQNVTLSCEQNLNHDAMYWYRQDPGQGLRLIYYSQIVNDFQKGDIAEGYSVSREKKESFPLTVTSAQKNPTAFYLCASSTRDNYGYTFGSGTRLTVV.

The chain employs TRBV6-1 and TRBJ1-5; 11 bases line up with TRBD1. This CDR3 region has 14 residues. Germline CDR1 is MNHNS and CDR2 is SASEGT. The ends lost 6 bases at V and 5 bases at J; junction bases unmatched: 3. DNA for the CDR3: TGTGCCAGCAGCAGGACAGGGGGCGATCAGCCCCAGCATTTT. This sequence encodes CASSRTGGDQPQHF.

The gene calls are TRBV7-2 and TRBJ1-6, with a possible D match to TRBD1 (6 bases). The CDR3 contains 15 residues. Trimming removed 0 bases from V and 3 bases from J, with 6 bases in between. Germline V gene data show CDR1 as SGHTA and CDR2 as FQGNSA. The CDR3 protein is CASSLAGGYNSPLHF. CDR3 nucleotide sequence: TGTGCCAGCAGCTTAGCAGGGGGCTATAATTCACCCCTCCACTTT.

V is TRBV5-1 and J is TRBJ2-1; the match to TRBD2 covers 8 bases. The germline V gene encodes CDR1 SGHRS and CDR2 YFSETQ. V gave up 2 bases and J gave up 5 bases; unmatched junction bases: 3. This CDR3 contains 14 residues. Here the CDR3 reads CASSFGGGNNEQFF. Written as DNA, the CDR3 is TGCGCCAGCAGCTTCGGCGGGGGGAACAATGAGCAGTTCTTC.

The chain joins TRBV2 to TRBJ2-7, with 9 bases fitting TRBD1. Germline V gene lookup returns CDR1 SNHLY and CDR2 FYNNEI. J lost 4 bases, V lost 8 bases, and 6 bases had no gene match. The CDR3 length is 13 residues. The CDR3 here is CASDGTGRYEQYF. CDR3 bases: TGTGCCAGCGATGGGACAGGGAGGTACGAGCAGTACTTC.

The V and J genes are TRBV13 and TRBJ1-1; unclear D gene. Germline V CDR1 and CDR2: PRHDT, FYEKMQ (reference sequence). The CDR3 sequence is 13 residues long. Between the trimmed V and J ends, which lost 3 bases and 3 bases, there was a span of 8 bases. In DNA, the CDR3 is TGTGCCAGCAGCTTCGGAGGCGACACTGAAGCTTTCTTT. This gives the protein CASSFGGDTEAFF.

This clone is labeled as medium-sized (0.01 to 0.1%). The CDR3 DNA is TGTGCCAGCAGCCGAGGACAGGGCAATGGCTACACCTTC. It specifies CASSRGQGNGYTF. The V gene is TRBV4-2, the J gene TRBJ1-2; 8 bases are shared with TRBD1. V trimming: 4 bases; J trimming: 6 bases; junction bases outside the gene matches: 4. CDR1 is LGHNA, CDR2 YNFKEQ, per germline. This CDR3 region has 13 residues.

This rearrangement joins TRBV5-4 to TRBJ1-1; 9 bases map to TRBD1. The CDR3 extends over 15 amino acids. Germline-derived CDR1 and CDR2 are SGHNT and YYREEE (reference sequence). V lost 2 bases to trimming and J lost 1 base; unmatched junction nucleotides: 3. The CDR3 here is CASSFPGQGNTEAFF. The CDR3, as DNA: TGTGCCAGCAGCTTCCCGGGACAGGGGAACACTGAAGCTTTCTTT.

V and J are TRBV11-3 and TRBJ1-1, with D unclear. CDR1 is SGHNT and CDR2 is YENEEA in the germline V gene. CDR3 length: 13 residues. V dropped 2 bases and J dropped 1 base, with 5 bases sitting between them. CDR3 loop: CASSLKKNTEAFF. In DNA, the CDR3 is TGTGCCAGCAGCTTAAAAAAGAACACTGAAGCTTTCTTT.